This TCR beta chain was recorded in a study of blood T cell repertoires in COVID-19. Background on the study: Acute and convalescent COVID-19 samples came from the United States, Italy and Spain. From T cells, B-cell-depleted T cells, or PBMCs came the material, which was cDNA or gDNA.

Study processing details: Estimated nucleated cell counts came from reference gene primer amplification. Assay used: immunoSEQ multiplex PCR; TCRdb lists only in-frame clones, some missing. V, J and clone size derive from that table, while D and trimming were established from the DNA sequence. The profile shows about 50,000 clones, less than 90% of them singletons. Deletions cut 0 bases from V and 7 bases from J, with 9 bases between. Looked up from germline, CDR1 is LGHDT and CDR2 is YNNKEL (reference sequence). CDR3 length equals 14 residues. This clone has just one count. This TCR came from a human donor in a cohort sampled during active COVID-19. The rearrangement links TRBV3-1 (or the pseudogene TRBV3-2) to TRBJ2-2; weak D call: TRBD1 (5 bases). The specimen sequenced was peripheral blood. CDR3 coding DNA: TGTGCCAGCAGCCAAGAGCCAAGGGGCGGGGAGCTGTTTTTT. Protein sequence: CASSQEPRGGELFF.